What follows are 19 T cell receptor beta chains derived from one specimen sequenced in a study of blood T cells in healthy people across ages (dated by TCRdb to about 2015). The library was generated by 5' RACE. Sequencing relied on an Illumina HiSeq 2500. A second PCR of about 7 to 12 cycles was run with a J-beta primer mix and a sample-barcoded 5' primer. The raw public data were reprocessed by TCRdb itself: fastp quality trimming at Q25, MiXCR clonotype calling, in-frame beta chains only. All rows with the same CDR3 protein become a single entry with the most common DNA and genes. For this sample there are about 1.4 million distinct CDR3 sequences; 59% appear just once. Over 5.5% of the sample lies in the top ten. Sequencing was performed on blood. These receptors were collected from a man aged 18 to 29 in good health.

V gene TRBV6-2 or TRBV6-3 combines with J gene TRBJ2-6; maybe TRBD1 (5 bases). The CDR3 has 17 amino acids. V dropped 8 bases and J dropped 4 bases, with 21 bases sitting between them. Per germline, CDR1 MNHEY and CDR2 SVGEGT. The CDR3 coding sequence is TGTGCCAGCGGTTCACGAGGCAGGGATTTCGGGGCCAACGTCCTGACTTTC. As protein: CASGSRGRDFGANVLTF.

This rearrangement joins TRBV21-1 to TRBJ2-7. TRBV21-1 is a listed pseudogene. This CDR3 is 16 amino acids long. The CDR3 sequence is CASSKAVGRSSYEQYF. As DNA, the CDR3 is TGTGCCAGCAGCAAAGCTGTCGGGAGGAGCTCCTACGAGCAGTACTTC.

In DNA form, the CDR3 reads TGTGCCAGCAGTCATGGGACAGGGTCTGGGGCCAACGTCCTGACTTTC. Amino acid sequence: CASSHGTGSGANVLTF. The chain has TRBV12-3 or TRBV12-4 and TRBJ2-6, with 9 bases that match TRBD1. CDR3 size: 16 residues. The junction had 3 bases not matched to a gene; V was cut back by 5 bases and J by 1 base.

This clonotype has only a few counts. The rearrangement joins TRBV27 to TRBJ2-5; D might be TRBD1 or TRBD2, each matching 5 bases. Per germline, CDR1 MNHEY and CDR2 SMNVEV (reference sequence). CDR3 length: 13 amino acids. V was trimmed by 9 bases and J by 2 bases, leaving 13 bases between them. CDR3 coding DNA: TGTGCCAGGAATCCGGGACGACAAGAGACCCAGTACTTC. It translates to CARNPGRQETQYF.

This clonotype was detected only a few times. The rearrangement joins TRBV21-1 to TRBJ1-6. TRBV21-1 is a known pseudogene. CDR3 size: 15 residues. This chain's CDR3 is CASSKEEGDNSPLHF. In nucleotides, the CDR3 is TGTGCCAGCAGCAAAGAGGAAGGAGACAATTCACCCCTCCACTTT.

The chain has TRBV5-6 and TRBJ2-7, with D perhaps TRBD1 or TRBD2 (5 bases each). The end of the DNA aligns better with TRBJ2-5, so the J call may be wrong. Germline V gene sequence: CDR1 SGHDT, CDR2 YYEEEE. The CDR3 totals 15 residues. The chain's CDR3 is CASSLEGMGTKTQYF. CDR3 DNA: TGTGCCAGCAGCTTGGAAGGGATGGGGACCAAGACCCAGTACTTC.

This chain uses TRBV29-1 with TRBJ2-5, with D perhaps TRBD1 (6 bases). With 6 bases removed from V and 2 bases from J, the gap between germline ends came to 16 bases. Germline CDR1 SQVTM, CDR2 ANQGSEA. The CDR3 length is 14 residues. The CDR3 nucleotides read TGCAGCGTCGCAGGACAGCTCTTACAAGAGACCCAGTACTTC. It yields the protein CSVAGQLLQETQYF.

The chain carries TRBV3-1 and TRBJ2-6; possibly TRBD1 for D (6 bases). The CDR3 runs to 18 residues. Per germline, CDR1 LGHDT and CDR2 YNNKEL (reference sequence). V lost 5 bases and J lost 1, with 18 bases in between. The CDR3 coding sequence is TGTGCCAGCAGCACGCGACCCAGGGGTAGGTCTGGGGCCAACGTCCTGACTTTC. Residues: CASSTRPRGRSGANVLTF.

The chain joins TRBV12-3 or TRBV12-4 to TRBJ2-5, with D hard to call. V shed 3 bases and J shed 8 bases, with 10 bases lying between them. The CDR3 loop spans 12 amino acids. The CDR3 DNA reads as TGTGCCAGCAGTTTGGAACGCTACACCCAGTACTTC. It codes for CASSLERYTQYF.

As concerns this clonotype: Likely a read error: the CDR3 ends without its conserved phenylalanine or tryptophan. The rearrangement links TRBV12-3 or TRBV12-4 to TRBJ1-4; possible D gene TRBD1, 6 bases. Trimming removed 6 bases from V and 6 bases from J, with 14 bases in between. This CDR3 comprises 14 residues. CDR3 DNA sequence: TGTGCCAGCAGGTACAGGGCAGAGGATGAAAAACTGTTTTTG. This sequence encodes CASRYRAEDEKLFL.

The rearrangement joins TRBV4-2 to TRBJ1-2, with D uncertain. Deletions cut 4 bases from V and 3 bases from J, with 15 bases between. Germline CDR1 is LGHNA and CDR2 is YNFKEQ. The CDR3 runs 15 residues. The CDR3 protein is CASSPNANWDYGYTF. The CDR3 coding sequence is TGTGCCAGCAGCCCTAATGCAAATTGGGACTATGGCTACACCTTC.

The chain joins TRBV7-2 to TRBJ2-2; 16 positions match TRBD2. The CDR3 has 18 residues. The V gene's germline CDR1 is SGHTA and CDR2 FQGNSA. V lost 4 bases and J lost 9; bases outside the gene matches: 11. The CDR3 bases are TGTGCCAGCAGCTCAACGGGCGGGACTAGCGGGGGGGCCCGGGAGCTGTTTTTT. It yields the protein CASSSTGGTSGGARELFF. The full variable domain, in which reference TRBV7-2 and TRBJ2-2 provide the parts outside the CDR3, is GAGVSQSPSNKVTEKGKDVELRCDPISGHTALYWYRQSLGQGLEFLIYFQGNSAPDKSGLPSDRFSAERTGGSVSTLTIQRTQQEDSAVYLCASSSTGGTSGGARELFFGEGSRLTVL.

The chain employs TRBV20-1 and TRBJ2-7; D ambiguous. The CDR3 is made up of 13 amino acids. Trimming removed 4 bases at V and 1 base at J, with 11 bases between. The germline V gene encodes CDR1 DFQATT and CDR2 SNEGSKA (reference sequence). CDR3 residues: CSAKGLESYEQYF. The CDR3 coding sequence is TGCAGTGCTAAAGGGCTGGAATCCTACGAGCAGTACTTC.

This clonotype has only a few counts. The chain employs TRBV25-1 and TRBJ2-2; D is undetermined. CDR1 and CDR2 from the germline V gene are MGHDK and SYGVNS. V lost 2 bases to trimming and J lost 5 bases, with 3 bases between them. This CDR3 is 12 amino acids long. In DNA, the CDR3 is TGTGCCAGCAGTGAACTTACCGGGGAGCTGTTTTTT. Translation: CASSELTGELFF. The full variable domain, rest sourced from reference TRBV25-1 and TRBJ2-2, is EADIYQTPRYLVIGTGKKITLECSQTMGHDKMYWYQQDPGMELHLIHYSYGVNSTEKGDLSSESTVSRIRTEHFPLTLESARPSHTSQYLCASSELTGELFFGEGSRLTVL.

This chain connects TRBV6-2 or TRBV6-3 to TRBJ1-6, with D uncertain. The CDR3 loop spans 16 amino acids. V lost 5 bases to trimming and J lost 6 bases, with 17 bases between them. The germline V gene encodes CDR1 MNHEY and CDR2 SVGEGT. The DNA for the CDR3 is TGTGCCAGCAGTCCGAGACCGACAATCCTTAATTCACCCCTCCACTTT. This encodes CASSPRPTILNSPLHF.

This clonotype has only a few counts. This rearrangement joins TRBV7-2 to TRBJ2-5; D is unresolved. The J call is doubtful: the DNA matches TRBJ2-7 better. CDR1 is SGHTA and CDR2 is FQGNSA in the germline V gene. The CDR3 sequence is 14 residues long. CDR3: CASSLFSYADEQYF. The CDR3 bases are TGTGCCAGCAGCTTATTTAGCTACGCAGACGAGCAGTACTTC.

This clonotype was counted between two and nine times. The chain employs TRBV27 and TRBJ2-3, with 7 bases fitting TRBD2. The CDR3 sequence is 16 residues long. Germline CDR1 MNHEY, CDR2 SMNVEV (reference sequence). Germline trimming cut 1 base from V and 2 bases from J; bases unmatched to any gene: 6. The CDR3 is CASSLFVAGPTDTQYF. The CDR3 DNA follows: TGTGCCAGCAGTTTATTCGTAGCGGGTCCCACAGATACGCAGTATTTT.

The chain combines TRBV24-1 with TRBJ1-2; D uncertain. V was pared by 0 bases and J by 1 base, with 5 bases between. This CDR3 region has 14 residues. CDR1 and CDR2 from the germline V gene are KGHDR and SFDVKD. This CDR3 reads CATSDLQNNYGYTF. The CDR3, as DNA: TGTGCCACCAGTGATTTGCAGAATAACTATGGCTACACCTTC.

This clonotype was observed a few times. The rearrangement links TRBV10-3 to TRBJ1-1, with D possibly matching TRBD1 (5 bases). The V end lost 0 bases, the J end lost 5 bases, and 13 bases lay between the germline ends. Germline CDR1 ENHRY, CDR2 SYGVKD. The CDR3 runs 15 residues. This CDR3 reads CAISESGERGTEAFF. The CDR3 DNA reads as TGTGCCATCAGTGAGTCAGGGGAACGGGGGACTGAAGCTTTCTTT.